This T cell receptor (beta chain) derives from a study of T cell repertoires in cytomegalovirus infection. Study context: Recently identified HLA-C-restricted and well-studied HLA-B-restricted CMV epitopes were used. Evidence of both CMV infection and a matching HLA type came from public TCR beta signatures. Study observations and caveats: Ex vivo responses were dominated by HLA-C-restricted CMV-specific TCR beta clonotypes.

TCRdb processed the reads anew with MiXCR; each CDR3 protein has one entry. Among 650,000 to 850,000 distinct CDR3 sequences listed, 25% to 30% were seen once. Germline V gene data show CDR1 as MNHEY and CDR2 as SVGAGI. The CDR3 length is 15 residues. Trimming at V came to 5 bases and at J to 8 bases, leaving 10 bases not matched to a gene. This clonotype has a handful of counts. The antigen remains undetermined. The chain recombines TRBV6-5 with TRBJ2-2; 8 bases map to TRBD1. The TCR comes from a human donor in good health (CMV status not recorded). Some clones in this sample may be carry-over from other donors' samples. Sample: cultured CD8+ T cells from PBMCs, taken from culture after CMV antigen stimulation. The CDR3 loop is CASSPPGQGIGELFF. The CDR3 DNA sequence: TGTGCCAGCAGTCCGCCAGGACAGGGCATAGGGGAGCTGTTTTTT.